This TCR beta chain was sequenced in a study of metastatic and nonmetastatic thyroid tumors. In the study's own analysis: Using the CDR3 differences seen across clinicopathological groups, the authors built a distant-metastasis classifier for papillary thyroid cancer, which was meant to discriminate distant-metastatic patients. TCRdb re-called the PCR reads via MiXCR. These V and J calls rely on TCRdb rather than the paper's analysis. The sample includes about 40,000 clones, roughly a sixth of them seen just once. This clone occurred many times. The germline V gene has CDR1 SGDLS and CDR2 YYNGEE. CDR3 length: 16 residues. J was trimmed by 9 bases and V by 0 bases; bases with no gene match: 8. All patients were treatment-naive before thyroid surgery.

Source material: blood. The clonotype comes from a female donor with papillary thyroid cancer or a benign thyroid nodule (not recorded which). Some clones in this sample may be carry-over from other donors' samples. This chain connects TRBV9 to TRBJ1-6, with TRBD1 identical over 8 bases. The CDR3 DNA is TGTGCCAGCAGCGTAGAAGGGGGGACAGGTGGTTCACCCCTCCACTTT. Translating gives CASSVEGGTGGSPLHF.